This T cell receptor beta chain was retrieved from a study of blood T cells in healthy people across ages. General study findings and limits: Age brought a roughly linear fall in TCR beta diversity measured per million T cells. Calculation of diversity from one million T cells yielded estimates considered to be underestimates.

For the second PCR, which ran for about 7 to 11 cycles, a sample-barcoded 5' primer and a J-beta primer mix were used. Each single sample gave us at least 3 million CDR3-containing paired-end reads. TCRdb passed the 5' RACE reads through MiXCR, listing each CDR3 protein once. The table records just under 900,000 distinct CDR3 sequences, under 30% of them present only once. In its sample, this clonotype was seen a few times. The antigen remains unidentified. The sequencing input was blood. The TCR was taken from a woman of 80 years or more in good health.

CDR3 residues: CSAPRDRQNTQYF. Here the CDR3 DNA reads TGCAGTGCCCCCCGAGACCGCCAGAATACGCAGTATTTT. This sequence joins TRBV20-1 and TRBJ2-3; D gene ambiguous. This CDR3 has 13 residues. The germline V and J ends were trimmed by 6 bases and 7 bases, with 17 bases remaining between them. Germline V CDR1 and CDR2: DFQATT, SNEGSKA (reference sequence).